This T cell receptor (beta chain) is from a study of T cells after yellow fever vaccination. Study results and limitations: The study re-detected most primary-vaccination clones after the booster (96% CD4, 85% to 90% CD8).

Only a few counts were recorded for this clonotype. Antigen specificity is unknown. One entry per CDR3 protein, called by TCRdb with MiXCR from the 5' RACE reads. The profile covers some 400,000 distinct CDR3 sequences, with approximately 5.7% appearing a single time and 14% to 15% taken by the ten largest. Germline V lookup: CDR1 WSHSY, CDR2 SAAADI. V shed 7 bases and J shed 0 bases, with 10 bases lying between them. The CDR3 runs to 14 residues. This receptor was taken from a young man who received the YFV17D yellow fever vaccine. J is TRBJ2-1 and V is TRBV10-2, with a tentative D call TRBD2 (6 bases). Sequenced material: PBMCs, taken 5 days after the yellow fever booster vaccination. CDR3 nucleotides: TGCGCCAGCAACCCTAGCGTCTCCTACAATGAGCAGTTCTTC. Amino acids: CASNPSVSYNEQFF.